This TCR beta chain was sequenced for a study of blood T cell repertoires in COVID-19. Study-wide background: Acute-phase and convalescent COVID-19 samples originated in the United States, Italy and Spain.

The CDR3 contains 18 residues. The germline gives CDR1 LGHDT, CDR2 YNNKEL (reference sequence). V dropped 5 bases and J dropped 1; count of bases not matched to a gene: 11. Original analysis: Nucleated cell number was recorded as an estimate derived from reference gene primer amplification. Assay: immunoSEQ multiplex PCR; the TCRdb copy retains only in-frame clones and omits some. V and J calls and clone size are those listed in that table; D and trimming were worked out from the DNA. Of a few hundred thousand clones listed, 88% are singletons. This receptor was obtained from a woman aged 25 to 39 with COVID-19, enrolled during active disease. Sequenced material: peripheral blood. This chain uses TRBV3-1 (or the pseudogene TRBV3-2) with TRBJ2-5; 12 bases align to TRBD2. The chain's CDR3 is CASSLGRTSGDFQETQYF. In nucleotides, the CDR3 is TGTGCCAGCAGCTTAGGCAGGACTAGCGGGGATTTCCAAGAGACCCAGTACTTC.